This T cell receptor beta chain was identified in a study of T cells in Graves' hyperthyroidism and ophthalmopathy (dated by TCRdb to 2018 to 2020). About the study as a whole: Peripheral blood samples were taken at the time of initial diagnosis, prior to any treatment. To identify TCR V-J signatures that set the groups apart, the researchers used a discovery cohort of more than 95 patients, made up of around 40 with Graves' ophthalmopathy and approximately 57 with stable Graves' hyperthyroidism. Prospective prediction of ophthalmopathy was tested in an independent validation cohort of 18 to 20 hyperthyroidism patients and 15 to 17 patients who later progressed to ophthalmopathy. The 100 or so discovery patients were randomly divided into training and test sets at a 7:3 ratio. In addition, the study compared T-cell repertoires in thyroid tissue and in blood from roughly 6 Graves' hyperthyroidism patients. Once sampling was done, hyperthyroidism patients were given methimazole at a starting dose of 30 mg daily, whereas ophthalmopathy patients were given high-dose intravenous methylprednisolone. According to the paper, TCR Vbeta CDR3 sequencing was carried out on 135 peripheral blood samples, which came from under 50 ophthalmopathy, under 85 hyperthyroidism and approximately 17 progressor patients. The research as a whole found: Sample size was not statistically predetermined, and blinding of investigators to group allocation was not performed. Most expanded thyroid clonotypes (frequency above 0.001) were also detected in blood, suggesting blood repertoires may reflect thyroid immune responses. In cross-validation, a model built on a 13 V-J signature told ophthalmopathy apart from stable hyperthyroidism with just under 90% sensitivity and about 81% specificity, and in testing the same model reached 80%/75%. In validation, progression to ophthalmopathy was predicted by the model with 55% to 71% sensitivity and about 72% specificity, a median of 6.5 months before onset.

The TCR beta CDR3 regions were amplified from the RNA transcripts. The TCR CDR3 was subjected to a first round of RT-PCR using the HTBI primer set and the Qiagen OneStep RT-PCR kit. A second multiplex PCR round built the libraries, followed by size selection and purification. Sequencing of the libraries was done on an Illumina HiSeq2000 using paired-end 100 bp reads. Per the source publication's procedure: SOAPnuke was used to process the raw data, removing reads that contained adapters or uncalled bases, had a mean Phred below 15, or lacked an exact match to the constant primer or identifier. High-quality paired reads were merged with COPE v1.2.5, and unique nucleotide sequences were defined as clonotypes. MiTCR v1.1 was used to align the clonotypes against IMGT TRBV, TRBD and TRBJ reference segments. Only V-J combinations with frequency above 0.0001, covering 99% to 99.2% of repertoires, were analysed. A TCS score was defined as the ratio of F50 (clonal expansion) to E x V (chaos), with BLOSUM62-based TCRdist applied between CDR3 peptides within each V-J. Welch's t-statistics and random forest reduced some 510 V-J features to 13, which were used in a naive Bayes classifier (R e1071). TCRdb ran its own pipeline on the public reads, namely fastp trimming at Q25 and MiXCR clone calling, and kept in-frame beta chains. One record per CDR3 amino acid sequence lists the most common genes and DNA. These V and J calls originate from TCRdb's pipeline instead of the authors' own analysis. This sample is represented by hundreds of thousands of distinct CDR3 sequences; 14% of them were singletons. Jointly, the top ten make up roughly 14% of the sample.

For CDR1 and CDR2, the germline V gene lists SGHTA and FQGNSA. After removal of 1 base from V and 8 bases from J, the junction retains 7 bases not matched to a gene. The CDR3 spans 15 residues, from the cysteine through the phenylalanine. Here the CDR3 DNA is all that survives: 45 bases in frame from base 1. Concerning this clonotype itself: Its specific antigen is unknown. No per-base quality is available; no much larger clone lies one base away.

Stable Graves' hyperthyroidism was defined as no progression to ophthalmopathy during 18 months of follow-up. Hyperthyroidism patients were newly diagnosed, with disease duration under 2 months, and aged 18 to 65 years. Any patient with an uncontrolled infection, another autoimmune disease, pregnancy or lactation was excluded. Clinical symptoms, serum thyroxine and TRAb, thyroid ultrasound, and orbital computed tomography formed the basis for the diagnoses. Ficoll-Paque density gradient centrifugation was used to isolate PBMCs from approximately 11 ml of fresh peripheral blood. Total RNA was extracted with Trizol reagent, and quality was checked on an Agilent 2100 Bioanalyzer.

Sequenced material: blood. The rearranged chain carries TRBV7-2 and TRBJ2-5; 10 central bases correspond to TRBD2. This sequence originates from a woman aged 35 to 49 with Graves' hyperthyroidism. The nucleotide sequence reads as follows: TGTGCCAGCAGCTTAGGGGGTAGCGGGAGGTCAACCCAGTACTTC. Translated, this gives CASSLGGSGRSTQYF.